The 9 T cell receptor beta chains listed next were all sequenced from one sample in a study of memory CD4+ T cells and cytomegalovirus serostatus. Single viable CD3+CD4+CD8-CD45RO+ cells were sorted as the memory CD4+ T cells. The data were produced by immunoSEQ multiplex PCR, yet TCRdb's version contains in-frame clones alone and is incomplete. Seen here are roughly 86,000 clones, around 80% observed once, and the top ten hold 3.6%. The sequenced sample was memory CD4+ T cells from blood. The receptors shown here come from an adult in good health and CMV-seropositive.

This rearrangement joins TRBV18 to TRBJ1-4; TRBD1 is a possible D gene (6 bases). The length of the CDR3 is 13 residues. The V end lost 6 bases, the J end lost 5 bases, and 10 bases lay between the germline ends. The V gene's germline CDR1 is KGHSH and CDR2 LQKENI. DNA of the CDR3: TGTGCCAGCTCGAGGGGGGAGAATGAAAAACTGTTTTTT. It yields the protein CASSRGENEKLFF.

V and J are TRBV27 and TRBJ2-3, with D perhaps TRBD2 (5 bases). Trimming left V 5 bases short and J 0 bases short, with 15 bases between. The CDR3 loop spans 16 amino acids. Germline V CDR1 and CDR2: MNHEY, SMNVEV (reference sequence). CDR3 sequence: CASSPSGISSTDTQYF. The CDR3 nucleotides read TGTGCCAGCAGTCCCTCCGGGATTTCTAGCACAGATACGCAGTATTTT.

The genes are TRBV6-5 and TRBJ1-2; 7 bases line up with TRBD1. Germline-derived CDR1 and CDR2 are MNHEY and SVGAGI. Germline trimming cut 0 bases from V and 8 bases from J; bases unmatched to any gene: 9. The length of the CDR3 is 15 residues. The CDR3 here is CASSYSRTGSFGYTF. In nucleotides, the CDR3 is TGTGCCAGCAGTTACTCGAGGACAGGATCGTTCGGCTACACCTTC.

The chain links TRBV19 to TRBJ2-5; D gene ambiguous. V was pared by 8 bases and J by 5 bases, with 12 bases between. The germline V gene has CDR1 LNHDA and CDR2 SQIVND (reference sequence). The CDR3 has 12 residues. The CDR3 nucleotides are TGTGCCAGTTCGAGCCTTCGGGAGACCCAGTACTTC. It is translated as CASSSLRETQYF.

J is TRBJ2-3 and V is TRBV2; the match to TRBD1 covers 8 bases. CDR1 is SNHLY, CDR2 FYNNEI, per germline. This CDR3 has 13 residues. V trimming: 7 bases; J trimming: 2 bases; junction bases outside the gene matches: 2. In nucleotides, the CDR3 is TGTGCCAGCAACAGGGGGTTCACAGATACGCAGTATTTT. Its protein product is CASNRGFTDTQYF.

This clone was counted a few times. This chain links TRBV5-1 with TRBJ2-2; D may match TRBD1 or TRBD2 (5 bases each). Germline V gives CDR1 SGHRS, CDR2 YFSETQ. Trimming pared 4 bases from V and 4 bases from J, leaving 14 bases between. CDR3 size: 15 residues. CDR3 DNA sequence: TGCGCCAGCAGCCCAGAGGGGTCACGCACCGGGGAGCTGTTTTTT. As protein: CASSPEGSRTGELFF.

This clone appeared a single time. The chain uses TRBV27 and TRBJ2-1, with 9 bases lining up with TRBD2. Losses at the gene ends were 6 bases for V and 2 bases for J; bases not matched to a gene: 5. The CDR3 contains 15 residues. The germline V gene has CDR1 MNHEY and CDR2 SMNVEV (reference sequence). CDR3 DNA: TGTGCCAGCAGCATAGCGGGAGCCCCCTACAATGAGCAGTTCTTC. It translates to CASSIAGAPYNEQFF.

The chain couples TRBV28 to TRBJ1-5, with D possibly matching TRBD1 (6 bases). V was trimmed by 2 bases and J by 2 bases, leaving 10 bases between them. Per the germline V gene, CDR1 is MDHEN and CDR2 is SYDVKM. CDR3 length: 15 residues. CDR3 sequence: CASSLGAGGNQPQHF. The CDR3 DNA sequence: TGTGCCAGCAGTTTAGGCGCAGGGGGCAATCAGCCCCAGCATTTT.

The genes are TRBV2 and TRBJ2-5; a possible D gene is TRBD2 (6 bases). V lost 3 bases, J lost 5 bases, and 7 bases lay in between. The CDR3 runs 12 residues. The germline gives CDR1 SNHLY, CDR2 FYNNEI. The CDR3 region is CASSESGETQYF. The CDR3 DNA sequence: TGTGCCAGCAGTGAGAGCGGGGAGACCCAGTACTTC.